This is a list of T cell receptor beta chains from one sample in a study of control samples from healthy donors and cancer patients. The method was immunoSEQ multiplex PCR; TCRdb's version includes in-frame clones alone and lacks a portion of them. The table has some 410,000 clones, 90% seen once. The sample consisted of PBMCs. These receptors were taken from a man aged 35-49 years with head and neck cancer. Both conserved end residues are part of each CDR3. Fields, in order: D gene, V gene, J gene, clone size, CDR3 DNA, CDR3 protein. A D gene is named only where the DNA matches it firmly. The listing skips clone size in some rows; elsewhere it reads once, few, many or a size class.

d_gene: NA; v_gene: TRBV4-1; j_gene: TRBJ1-5; abundance: NA; CDR3nt: TGCGCCAGCAGCCAAGAATGGAGGGGTACCAATCAGCCCCAGCATTTT; CDR3aa: CASSQEWRGTNQPQHF
d_gene: TRBD1; v_gene: TRBV28; j_gene: TRBJ1-4; abundance: NA; CDR3nt: TGTGCCAGCAGCATTGAGGCAGGGGGTTACGAAAAACTGTTTTTT; CDR3aa: CASSIEAGGYEKLFF
d_gene: TRBD2; v_gene: TRBV6-2/TRBV6-3; j_gene: TRBJ2-7; abundance: once; CDR3nt: TGTGCCAGCAGTTACTCGGTCCTAGCGGGAACGAATGAGCAGTACTTC; CDR3aa: CASSYSVLAGTNEQYF
d_gene: TRBD1; v_gene: TRBV18; j_gene: TRBJ2-7; abundance: NA; CDR3nt: TGTGCCAGCTCAGAGGTCTTGGACAGGGTCCACGAGCAGTACTTC; CDR3aa: CASSEVLDRVHEQYF
d_gene: NA; v_gene: TRBV5-1; j_gene: TRBJ2-2; abundance: once; CDR3nt: TGCGCCAGCAGCTTGGCCAGGCCAAACACCGGGGAGCTGTTTTTT; CDR3aa: CASSLARPNTGELFF
d_gene: TRBD2; v_gene: TRBV7-9; j_gene: TRBJ2-2; abundance: NA; CDR3nt: TGTGCCAGCAGCTTACGAGTGACTAGCGGGATGAACACCGGGGAGCTGTTTTTT; CDR3aa: CASSLRVTSGMNTGELFF
d_gene: NA; v_gene: TRBV18; j_gene: TRBJ2-7; abundance: NA; CDR3nt: TGTGCCAGCTCACCCTCGCCAGAGGGTCTTACCTACGAGCAGTACTTC; CDR3aa: CASSPSPEGLTYEQYF
d_gene: NA; v_gene: TRBV19; j_gene: TRBJ1-4; abundance: NA; CDR3nt: TGTGCCAGTAGTTCTTCCCCGACAGTCATTTTTGAAAAACTGTTTTTT; CDR3aa: CASSSSPTVIFEKLFF
d_gene: NA; v_gene: TRBV6-5; j_gene: TRBJ1-5; abundance: few; CDR3nt: TGTGCCAGCAGACTCGATACAGGTCAGCCCCAGCATTTT; CDR3aa: CASRLDTGQPQHF
d_gene: TRBD2; v_gene: TRBV29-1; j_gene: TRBJ2-1; abundance: NA; CDR3nt: TGCAGCGCTACTGCCTCTGGACTAGCGGGAGGTGAGCAGTTCTTC; CDR3aa: CSATASGLAGGEQFF
d_gene: NA; v_gene: TRBV30; j_gene: TRBJ2-7; abundance: NA; CDR3nt: TGTGCCTGGAGTGGGAACCCTTCCTACGAGCAGTACTTC; CDR3aa: CAWSGNPSYEQYF
d_gene: NA; v_gene: TRBV6-5; j_gene: TRBJ1-1; abundance: NA; CDR3nt: TGTGCCAGCAGTTACTCGAAGTGGGGGACTGAAGCTTTCTTT; CDR3aa: CASSYSKWGTEAFF
d_gene: NA; v_gene: TRBV7-2; j_gene: TRBJ2-3; abundance: NA; CDR3nt: TGTGCCAGCAGCTTCGGGAGCACAGATACGCAGTATTTT; CDR3aa: CASSFGSTDTQYF